A selection of T cell receptor beta chains follows, all from one sample in a study of spatial heterogeneity in lung cancer. TCRdb independently ran MiXCR on the 5' RACE reads; one entry per CDR3 protein. The top ten clones hold 29% of a sample with about 36,000 distinct CDR3 sequences, less than 9% of them seen once. The sequenced sample was PBMCs, obtained at surgery. Every receptor here comes from a female donor with early-stage non-small cell lung cancer. CDR3s include the opening cysteine and the closing phenylalanine or tryptophan. A D gene is named only where the DNA matches it firmly. Part of the rows lack a size; the others show once, few, many or a class for expanded clones.

d_call: .; v_call: TRBV9; clone_size: many; j_call: TRBJ2-1; cdr3_nt: TGTGCCAGCAGTCCAACAGCCGGGACTCCCTACGGTGAGCAGTTCTTC; cdr3_aa: CASSPTAGTPYGEQFF
d_call: TRBD2; v_call: TRBV11-3; clone_size: few; j_call: TRBJ2-1; cdr3_nt: TGTGCCAGCAGCTTCTTGTCTGCGGGAGCCGGTGAGCAGTTCTTC; cdr3_aa: CASSFLSAGAGEQFF
d_call: .; v_call: TRBV12-5; clone_size: few; j_call: TRBJ1-5; cdr3_nt: TGTGCTAGTGGTTTGGCCCCGGTGGCGGTGAGGAAGCCCCAGCATTTT; cdr3_aa: CASGLAPVAVRKPQHF
d_call: .; v_call: TRBV20-1; clone_size: many; j_call: TRBJ2-7; cdr3_nt: TGCAGTGCTGGCCGGCCCGGCTCATCTCTAGAGCAGTACTTC; cdr3_aa: CSAGRPGSSLEQYF
d_call: TRBD2; v_call: TRBV11-2; clone_size: many; j_call: TRBJ2-3; cdr3_nt: TGTGCCAGCAGCAGGAACCGGTGGACTAGCGCGTCAGATACGCAGTATTTT; cdr3_aa: CASSRNRWTSASDTQYF
d_call: .; v_call: TRBV5-4; clone_size: many; j_call: TRBJ2-7; cdr3_nt: TGTGCCAGCAGCTCAGGGACGGCCACTTACTACGAGCAGTACTTC; cdr3_aa: CASSSGTATYYEQYF
d_call: .; v_call: TRBV7-9; clone_size: .; j_call: TRBJ2-1; cdr3_nt: TGTGCCAGCAGCTTACTTAGCGGAACCTACAATGAGCAGTTCTTC; cdr3_aa: CASSLLSGTYNEQFF
d_call: .; v_call: TRBV5-5; clone_size: many; j_call: TRBJ1-2; cdr3_nt: TGTGCCAGCAGCTTGTTGAGGGGCGGTGGCTACACCTTC; cdr3_aa: CASSLLRGGGYTF
d_call: TRBD1; v_call: TRBV29-1; clone_size: many; j_call: TRBJ1-3; cdr3_nt: TGCAGCGTTGAAGATCGGGACAGGGGGCAAGGAAACACCATATATTTT; cdr3_aa: CSVEDRDRGQGNTIYF
d_call: TRBD2; v_call: TRBV29-1; clone_size: medium-sized; j_call: TRBJ2-5; cdr3_nt: TGCAGCGTTGAGGGGGGGAGCCAAGAGACCCAGTACTTC; cdr3_aa: CSVEGGSQETQYF
d_call: .; v_call: TRBV2; clone_size: .; j_call: TRBJ2-3; cdr3_nt: TGTGCCAGCAGTGAAGCGCTTCAGTTTTCGGGTACGCAGTATTTT; cdr3_aa: CASSEALQFSGTQYF
d_call: .; v_call: TRBV27; clone_size: many; j_call: TRBJ2-1; cdr3_nt: TGTGCCAGCAGTACATTCCTAGGGGCGGGCAATGAGCAGTTCTTC; cdr3_aa: CASSTFLGAGNEQFF
d_call: TRBD2; v_call: TRBV7-2; clone_size: many; j_call: TRBJ2-1; cdr3_nt: TGTGCCAGCAGCTTAGGACTAGCGGGGGCATACAATGAGCAGTTCTTC; cdr3_aa: CASSLGLAGAYNEQFF
d_call: .; v_call: TRBV5-4; clone_size: many; j_call: TRBJ2-2; cdr3_nt: TGTGCCAGCAGCCCGGGTCTTTTGGGCGGCACCGGGGAGCTGTTTTTT; cdr3_aa: CASSPGLLGGTGELFF
d_call: .; v_call: TRBV4-3; clone_size: .; j_call: TRBJ1-6; cdr3_nt: TGCGCCAGCAGCCAAGAACCACGGAGCTCCTATAATTCACCCCTCCACTTT; cdr3_aa: CASSQEPRSSYNSPLHF
d_call: .; v_call: TRBV20-1; clone_size: .; j_call: TRBJ2-1; cdr3_nt: TGCAGTGCTGCCGACCCACGCCGGTCCAATGAGCAGTTCTTC; cdr3_aa: CSAADPRRSNEQFF
d_call: .; v_call: TRBV7-2; clone_size: many; j_call: TRBJ1-1; cdr3_nt: TGTGCCAGCAGCCAAATGGGTGTCACTGAAGCTTTCTTT; cdr3_aa: CASSQMGVTEAFF
d_call: TRBD1; v_call: TRBV7-9; clone_size: few; j_call: TRBJ2-1; cdr3_nt: TGTGCCAGCAGGGGCAGGACAGGGGGTTCGGGCGGGGAGCAGTTCTTC; cdr3_aa: CASRGRTGGSGGEQFF
d_call: TRBD2; v_call: TRBV20-1; clone_size: .; j_call: TRBJ2-1; cdr3_nt: TGCAGTGCTATTACTAGCGGGACGGATGAGCAGTTCTTC; cdr3_aa: CSAITSGTDEQFF
d_call: .; v_call: TRBV29-1; clone_size: few; j_call: TRBJ2-5; cdr3_nt: TGCGTCTTTCAGGGATGGGAAGAGACCCAGTACTTC; cdr3_aa: CVFQGWEETQYF
d_call: .; v_call: TRBV10-3; clone_size: many; j_call: TRBJ1-2; cdr3_nt: TGTGCCATCAGTGAGTCCGCGGTTAACTATGGCTACACCTTC; cdr3_aa: CAISESAVNYGYTF
d_call: .; v_call: TRBV19; clone_size: many; j_call: TRBJ2-1; cdr3_nt: TGTGCCAGTAGTATAGGGGGGCTTGAACCGACCTACAATGAGCAGTTCTTC; cdr3_aa: CASSIGGLEPTYNEQFF
d_call: TRBD1; v_call: TRBV5-1; clone_size: few; j_call: TRBJ2-7; cdr3_nt: TGCGCCAGCAGCCTTACGACCGGGACAGGGGGCTACGAGCAGTACTTC; cdr3_aa: CASSLTTGTGGYEQYF
d_call: TRBD2; v_call: TRBV30; clone_size: few; j_call: TRBJ2-7; cdr3_nt: TGTGCCTGGAGTGTACAAAATCTCCCTAGCGGGAGCTACGAGCAGTACTTC; cdr3_aa: CAWSVQNLPSGSYEQYF
d_call: TRBD2; v_call: TRBV20-1; clone_size: many; j_call: TRBJ2-3; cdr3_nt: TGCAGTGCTACCAGTAGCGGGGGGGCCGAGTTGGGTACAGATACGCAGTATTTT; cdr3_aa: CSATSSGGAELGTDTQYF
d_call: TRBD2; v_call: TRBV7-2; clone_size: few; j_call: TRBJ2-3; cdr3_nt: TGTGCCAGCAGCCCTAGGACTAGGGGCACAGATACGCAGTATTTT; cdr3_aa: CASSPRTRGTDTQYF
d_call: TRBD1; v_call: TRBV15; clone_size: .; j_call: TRBJ1-2; cdr3_nt: TGTGCCACCAGGACAGGGGCGAGTGGCTACACCTTC; cdr3_aa: CATRTGASGYTF
d_call: .; v_call: TRBV28; clone_size: many; j_call: TRBJ2-7; cdr3_nt: TGTGCCAGCAGTAGCGAAACACGACAGAGGGGAGGCGGATCCTACGAGCAGTACTTC; cdr3_aa: CASSSETRQRGGGSYEQYF
d_call: .; v_call: TRBV15; clone_size: many; j_call: TRBJ2-3; cdr3_nt: TGTGCCACCAGCAGAGATACTTGGGTGATGGACACAGATACGCAGTATTTT; cdr3_aa: CATSRDTWVMDTDTQYF
d_call: .; v_call: TRBV20-1; clone_size: many; j_call: TRBJ2-5; cdr3_nt: TGCAGTGCTTTCGACGGACGCGGTGGGGAGACCCAGTACTTC; cdr3_aa: CSAFDGRGGETQYF
d_call: .; v_call: TRBV28; clone_size: .; j_call: TRBJ2-7; cdr3_nt: TGTGCCAGCAGTTTAACCGGCTACGAGCAGTACTTC; cdr3_aa: CASSLTGYEQYF
d_call: TRBD2; v_call: TRBV7-9; clone_size: few; j_call: TRBJ2-3; cdr3_nt: TGTGCCAGCAGCTTATGGCTAGCGGGAAACACAGATACGCAGTATTTT; cdr3_aa: CASSLWLAGNTDTQYF
d_call: TRBD1; v_call: TRBV7-2; clone_size: many; j_call: TRBJ1-5; cdr3_nt: TGTGCCAGCAGCCCGGACAGGGATCAGCCCCAGCATTTT; cdr3_aa: CASSPDRDQPQHF
d_call: TRBD2; v_call: TRBV12-3/TRBV12-4; clone_size: medium-sized; j_call: TRBJ2-1; cdr3_nt: TGTGCCAGCAGCCCCACTAGCGGGAGAGCGGATGAGCAGTTCTTC; cdr3_aa: CASSPTSGRADEQFF
d_call: .; v_call: TRBV29-1; clone_size: .; j_call: TRBJ1-2; cdr3_nt: TGCGGCTCCGGGGCGGGCTATGGCTACACCTTC; cdr3_aa: CGSGAGYGYTF
d_call: .; v_call: TRBV7-2; clone_size: many; j_call: TRBJ2-2; cdr3_nt: TGTGCCAGCAGCCCCACCGGGGAGCTGTTTTTT; cdr3_aa: CASSPTGELFF
d_call: TRBD1; v_call: TRBV7-6; clone_size: many; j_call: TRBJ1-6; cdr3_nt: TGTGCCAGCAGCCCTGGGACAGGGGGCGCGAATTCACCCCTCCACTTT; cdr3_aa: CASSPGTGGANSPLHF
d_call: .; v_call: TRBV5-1; clone_size: .; j_call: TRBJ1-2; cdr3_nt: TGCGCCAGCAGCTTGGGACAGGTGAACTATGGCTACACCTTC; cdr3_aa: CASSLGQVNYGYTF
d_call: .; v_call: TRBV5-1; clone_size: many; j_call: TRBJ1-2; cdr3_nt: TGCGCCAGCAGCCCGACTCCCGGTCAGCCCGGGGATGGCTACACCTTC; cdr3_aa: CASSPTPGQPGDGYTF
d_call: TRBD1; v_call: TRBV7-8; clone_size: many; j_call: TRBJ2-1; cdr3_nt: TGTGCCAGCAGCTTCGGACAGGGAGCTTACAATGAGCAGTTCTTC; cdr3_aa: CASSFGQGAYNEQFF
d_call: .; v_call: TRBV5-1; clone_size: many; j_call: TRBJ2-3; cdr3_nt: TGCGCCAGCGGAGGAGGGGGTAACGCAAAGGATACGCAGTATTTT; cdr3_aa: CASGGGGNAKDTQYF
d_call: .; v_call: TRBV11-2; clone_size: few; j_call: TRBJ2-6; cdr3_nt: TGTGCCAGCAGTTACGACAGCTCTGGGGCCAACGTCCTGACTTTC; cdr3_aa: CASSYDSSGANVLTF
d_call: .; v_call: TRBV20-1; clone_size: few; j_call: TRBJ2-3; cdr3_nt: TGCAGTGCGAAGAGGGGGAGTCGGACAGATACGCAGTATTTT; cdr3_aa: CSAKRGSRTDTQYF
d_call: .; v_call: TRBV5-1; clone_size: many; j_call: TRBJ2-7; cdr3_nt: TGCGCCAGCAGCGCCCAGGCCCACGACGCCGAGCAGTACTTC; cdr3_aa: CASSAQAHDAEQYF